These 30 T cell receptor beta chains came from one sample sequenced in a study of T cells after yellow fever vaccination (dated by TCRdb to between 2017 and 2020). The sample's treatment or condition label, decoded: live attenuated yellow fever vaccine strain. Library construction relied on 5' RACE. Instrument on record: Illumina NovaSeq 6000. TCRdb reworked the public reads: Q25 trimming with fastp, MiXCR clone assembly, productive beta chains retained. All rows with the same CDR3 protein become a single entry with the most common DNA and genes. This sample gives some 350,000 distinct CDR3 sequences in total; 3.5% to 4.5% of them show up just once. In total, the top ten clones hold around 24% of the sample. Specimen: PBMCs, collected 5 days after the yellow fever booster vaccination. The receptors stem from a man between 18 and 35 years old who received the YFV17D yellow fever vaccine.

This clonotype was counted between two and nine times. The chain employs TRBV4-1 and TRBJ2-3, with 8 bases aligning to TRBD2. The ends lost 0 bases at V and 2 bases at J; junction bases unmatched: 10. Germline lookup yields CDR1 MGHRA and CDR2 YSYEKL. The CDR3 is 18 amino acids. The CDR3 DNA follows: TGCGCCAGCAGCCAAGATTCTCACAGGCGGGGGGACACAGATACGCAGTATTTT. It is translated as CASSQDSHRRGDTDTQYF.

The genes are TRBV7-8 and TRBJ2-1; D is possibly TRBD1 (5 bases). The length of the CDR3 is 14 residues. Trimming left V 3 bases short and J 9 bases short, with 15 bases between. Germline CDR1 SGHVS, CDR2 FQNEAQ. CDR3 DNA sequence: TGTGCCAGCAGCTTTGGACCCATCCAGGGTGAGCAGTTCTTC. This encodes CASSFGPIQGEQFF.

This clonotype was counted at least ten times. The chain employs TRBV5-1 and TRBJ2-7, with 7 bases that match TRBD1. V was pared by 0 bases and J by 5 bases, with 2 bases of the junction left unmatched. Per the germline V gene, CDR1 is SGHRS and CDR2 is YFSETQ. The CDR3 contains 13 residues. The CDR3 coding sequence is TGCGCCAGCAGCTTGGGAGGGGGCGACGAGCAGTACTTC. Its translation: CASSLGGGDEQYF.

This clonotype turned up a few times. Written as DNA, the CDR3 is TGTGCCAGCAGCCAAGGTCATGGTGGTGAAGCTTTCTTT. Translating it yields CASSQGHGGEAFF. The gene calls are TRBV3-1 and TRBJ1-1; D not resolved. Trimming cost V 1 base and J 7 bases, with 10 bases left between them. The germline CDR1 and CDR2 sequences are LGHDT and YNNKEL (reference sequence). The CDR3 consists of 13 residues.

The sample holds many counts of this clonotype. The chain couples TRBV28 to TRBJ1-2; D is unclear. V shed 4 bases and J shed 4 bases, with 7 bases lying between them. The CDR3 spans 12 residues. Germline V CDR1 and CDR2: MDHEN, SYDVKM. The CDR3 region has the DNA TGTGCCAGCAGTTGGGGAACCTATGGCTACACCTTC. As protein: CASSWGTYGYTF.

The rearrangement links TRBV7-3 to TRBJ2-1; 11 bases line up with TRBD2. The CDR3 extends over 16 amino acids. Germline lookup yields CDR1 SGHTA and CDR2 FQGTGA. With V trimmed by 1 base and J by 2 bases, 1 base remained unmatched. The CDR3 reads CASSLRTSGPYNEQFF. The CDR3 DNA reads TGTGCCAGCAGCTTAAGGACTAGCGGGCCCTACAATGAGCAGTTCTTC.

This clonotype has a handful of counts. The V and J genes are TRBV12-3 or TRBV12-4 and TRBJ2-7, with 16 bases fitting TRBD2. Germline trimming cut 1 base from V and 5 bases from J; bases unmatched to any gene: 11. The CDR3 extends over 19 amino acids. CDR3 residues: CASSLVAGTSGGAYHEQYF. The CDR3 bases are TGTGCCAGCAGTTTAGTAGCCGGGACTAGCGGGGGGGCCTACCACGAGCAGTACTTC.

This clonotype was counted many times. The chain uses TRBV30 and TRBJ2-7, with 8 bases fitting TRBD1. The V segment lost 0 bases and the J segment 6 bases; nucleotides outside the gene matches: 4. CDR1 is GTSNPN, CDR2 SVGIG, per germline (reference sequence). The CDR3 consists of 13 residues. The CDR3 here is CAWSVTGGSEQYF. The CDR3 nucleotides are TGTGCCTGGAGTGTAACAGGGGGTAGCGAGCAGTACTTC.

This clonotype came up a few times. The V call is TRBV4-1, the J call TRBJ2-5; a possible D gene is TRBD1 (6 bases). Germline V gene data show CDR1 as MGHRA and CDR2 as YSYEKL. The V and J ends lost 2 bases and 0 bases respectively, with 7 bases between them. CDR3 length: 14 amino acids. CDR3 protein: CASSQQGYQETQYF. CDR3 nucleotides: TGCGCCAGCAGCCAACAGGGGTACCAAGAGACCCAGTACTTC.

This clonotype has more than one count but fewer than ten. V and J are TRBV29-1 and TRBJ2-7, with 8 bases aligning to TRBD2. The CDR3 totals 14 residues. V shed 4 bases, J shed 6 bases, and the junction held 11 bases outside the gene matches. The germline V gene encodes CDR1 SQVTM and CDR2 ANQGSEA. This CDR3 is CSVGLGGGFSEQYF. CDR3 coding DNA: TGCAGCGTTGGGTTAGGCGGGGGGTTCTCCGAGCAGTACTTC.

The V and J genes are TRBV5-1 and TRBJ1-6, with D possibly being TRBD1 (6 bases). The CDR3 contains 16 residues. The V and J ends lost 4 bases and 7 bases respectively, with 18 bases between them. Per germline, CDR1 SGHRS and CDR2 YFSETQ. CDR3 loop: CASSPTGLPANSPLHF. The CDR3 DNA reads TGCGCCAGCAGCCCAACAGGGCTCCCTGCCAATTCACCCCTCCACTTT.

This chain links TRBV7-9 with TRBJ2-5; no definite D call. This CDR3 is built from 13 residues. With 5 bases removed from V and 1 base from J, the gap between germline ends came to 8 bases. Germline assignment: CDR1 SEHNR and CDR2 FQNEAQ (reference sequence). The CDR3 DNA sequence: TGTGCCAGCAGCAAAGGGTCCCAAGAGACCCAGTACTTC. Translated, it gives CASSKGSQETQYF.

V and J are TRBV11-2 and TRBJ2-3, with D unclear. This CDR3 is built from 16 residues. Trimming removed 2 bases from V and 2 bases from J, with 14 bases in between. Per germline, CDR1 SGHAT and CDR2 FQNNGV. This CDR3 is CASSLLATGYTDTQYF. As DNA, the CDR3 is TGTGCCAGCAGCTTATTGGCGACTGGCTACACAGATACGCAGTATTTT.

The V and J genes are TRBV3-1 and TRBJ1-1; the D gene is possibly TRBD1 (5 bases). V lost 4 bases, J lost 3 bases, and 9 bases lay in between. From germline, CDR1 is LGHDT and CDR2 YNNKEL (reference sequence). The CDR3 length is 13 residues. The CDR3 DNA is TGTGCCAGCAGCCCGGAGGGGTACACTGAAGCTTTCTTT. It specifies CASSPEGYTEAFF.

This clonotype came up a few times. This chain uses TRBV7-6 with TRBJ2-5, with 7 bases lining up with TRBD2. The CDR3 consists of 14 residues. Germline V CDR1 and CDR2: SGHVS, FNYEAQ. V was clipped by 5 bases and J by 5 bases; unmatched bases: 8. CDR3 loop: CASSPVLAAETQYF. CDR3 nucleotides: TGTGCCAGCAGCCCGGTGCTAGCGGCGGAGACCCAGTACTTC.

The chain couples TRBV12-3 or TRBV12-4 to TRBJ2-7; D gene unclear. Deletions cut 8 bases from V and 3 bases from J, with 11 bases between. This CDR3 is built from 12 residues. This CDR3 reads CASGLGGYEQYV. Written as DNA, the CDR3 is TGTGCCAGCGGCCTGGGTGGCTACGAGCAGTACGTC.

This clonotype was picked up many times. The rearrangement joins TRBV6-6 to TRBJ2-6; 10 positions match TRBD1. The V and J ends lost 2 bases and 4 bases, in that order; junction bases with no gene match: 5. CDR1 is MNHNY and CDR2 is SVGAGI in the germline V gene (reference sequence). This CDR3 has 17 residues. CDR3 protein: CASSYRTGGGGANVLTF. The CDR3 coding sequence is TGTGCCAGCAGTTACCGGACAGGGGGGGGAGGGGCCAACGTCCTGACTTTC.

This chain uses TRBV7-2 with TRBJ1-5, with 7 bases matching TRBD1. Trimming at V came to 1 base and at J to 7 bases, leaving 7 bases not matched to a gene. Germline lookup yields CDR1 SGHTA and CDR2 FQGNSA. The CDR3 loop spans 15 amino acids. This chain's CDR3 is CASSLGDRVGQPQHF. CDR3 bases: TGTGCCAGCAGCTTAGGTGACAGGGTAGGACAGCCCCAGCATTTT.

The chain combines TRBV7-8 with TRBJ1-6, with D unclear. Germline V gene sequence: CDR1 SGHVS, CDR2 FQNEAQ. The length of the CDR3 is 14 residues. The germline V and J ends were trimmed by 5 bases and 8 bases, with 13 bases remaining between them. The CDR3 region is CASSARSRDSPLHF. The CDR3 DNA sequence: TGTGCCAGCAGCGCGCGGAGTAGGGATTCACCCCTCCACTTT. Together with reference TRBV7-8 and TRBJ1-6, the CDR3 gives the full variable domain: GAGVSQSPRYKVAKRGQDVALRCDPISGHVSLFWYQQALGQGPEFLTYFQNEAQLDKSGLPSDRFFAERPEGSVSTLKIQRTQQEDSAVYLCASSARSRDSPLHFGNGTRLTVT.

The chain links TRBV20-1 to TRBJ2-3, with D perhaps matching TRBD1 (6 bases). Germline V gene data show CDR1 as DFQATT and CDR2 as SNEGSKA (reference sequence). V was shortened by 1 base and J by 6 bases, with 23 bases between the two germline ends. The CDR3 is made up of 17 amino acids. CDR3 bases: TGCAGTGCTAGAGTTCTTGAGTCTTGGGGGCCGATGGATACGCAGTATTTT. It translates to CSARVLESWGPMDTQYF.

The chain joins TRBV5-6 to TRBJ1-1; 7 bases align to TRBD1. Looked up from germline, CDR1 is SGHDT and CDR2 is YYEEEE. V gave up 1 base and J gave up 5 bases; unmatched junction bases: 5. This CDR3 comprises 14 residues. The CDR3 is CASSLKGAGTEAFF. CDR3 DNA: TGTGCCAGCAGCTTGAAGGGGGCTGGGACTGAAGCTTTCTTT.

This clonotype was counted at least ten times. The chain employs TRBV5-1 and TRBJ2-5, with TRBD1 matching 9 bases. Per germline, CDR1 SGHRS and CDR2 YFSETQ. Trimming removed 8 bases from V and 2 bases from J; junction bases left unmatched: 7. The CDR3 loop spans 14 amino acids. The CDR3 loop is CASSSGTGQETQYF. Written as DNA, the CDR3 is TGCGCCAGTTCCTCCGGGACAGGGCAAGAGACCCAGTACTTC.

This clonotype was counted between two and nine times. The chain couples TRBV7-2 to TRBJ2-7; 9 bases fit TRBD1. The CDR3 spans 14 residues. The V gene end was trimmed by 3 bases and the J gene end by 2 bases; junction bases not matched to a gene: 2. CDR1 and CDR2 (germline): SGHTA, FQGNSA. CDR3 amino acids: CASSLDRGTYEQYV. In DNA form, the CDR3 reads TGTGCCAGCAGCTTGGACAGGGGAACCTACGAGCAGTACGTC.

In nucleotides, the CDR3 is TGTGCCATCAGTGAGTCTTGGGGGCCCACAGATACGCAGTATTTT. The encoded protein is CAISESWGPTDTQYF. The chain carries TRBV10-3 and TRBJ2-3, with a weak D call TRBD1 (6 bases). V was shortened by 0 bases and J by 2 bases, with 9 bases between the two germline ends. From germline, CDR1 is ENHRY and CDR2 SYGVKD. The CDR3 extends over 15 amino acids.

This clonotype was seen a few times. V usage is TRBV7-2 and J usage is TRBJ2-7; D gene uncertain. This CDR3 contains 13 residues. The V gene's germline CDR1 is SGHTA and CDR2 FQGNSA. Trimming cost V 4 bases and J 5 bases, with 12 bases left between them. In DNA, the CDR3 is TGTGCCAGCAGCTCCAGATTCGGTAACGAGCAGTACGTC. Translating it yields CASSSRFGNEQYV.

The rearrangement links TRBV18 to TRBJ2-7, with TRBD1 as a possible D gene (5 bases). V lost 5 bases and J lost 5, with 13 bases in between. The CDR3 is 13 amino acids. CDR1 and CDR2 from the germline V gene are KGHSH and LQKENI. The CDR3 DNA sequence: TGTGCCAGCTCAGCCTGGGGCTACGACGAGCAGTACGTC. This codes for CASSAWGYDEQYV.

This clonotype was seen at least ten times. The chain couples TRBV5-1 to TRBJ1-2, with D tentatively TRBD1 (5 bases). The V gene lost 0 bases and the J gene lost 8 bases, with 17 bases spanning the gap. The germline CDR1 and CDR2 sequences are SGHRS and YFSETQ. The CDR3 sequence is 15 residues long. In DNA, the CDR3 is TGCGCCAGCAGCTTGGAGACGGAGGGGTGGATCGGCTACACCTTC. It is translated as CASSLETEGWIGYTF.

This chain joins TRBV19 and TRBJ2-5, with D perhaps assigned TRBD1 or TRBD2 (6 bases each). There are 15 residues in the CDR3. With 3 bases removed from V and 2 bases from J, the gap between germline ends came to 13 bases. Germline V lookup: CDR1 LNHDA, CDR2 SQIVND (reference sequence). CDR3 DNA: TGTGCCAGTAGTATCCGGGGGCCCTTACAAGAGACCCAGTACTTC. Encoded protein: CASSIRGPLQETQYF.

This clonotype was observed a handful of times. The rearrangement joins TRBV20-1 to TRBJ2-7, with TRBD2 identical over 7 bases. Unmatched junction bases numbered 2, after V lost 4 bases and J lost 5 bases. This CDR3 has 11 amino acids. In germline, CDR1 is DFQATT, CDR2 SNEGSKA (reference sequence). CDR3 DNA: TGCAGTGCTAAGGGAGGGAACGAGCAGTACGTC. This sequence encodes CSAKGGNEQYV.

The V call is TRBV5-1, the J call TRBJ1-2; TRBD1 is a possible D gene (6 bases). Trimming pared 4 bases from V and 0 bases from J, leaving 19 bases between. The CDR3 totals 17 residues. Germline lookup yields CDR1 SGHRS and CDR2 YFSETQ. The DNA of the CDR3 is TGCGCCAGCAGCGTGGGAGGTACAGGGACGTCTAACTATGGCTACACCTTC. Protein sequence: CASSVGGTGTSNYGYTF.